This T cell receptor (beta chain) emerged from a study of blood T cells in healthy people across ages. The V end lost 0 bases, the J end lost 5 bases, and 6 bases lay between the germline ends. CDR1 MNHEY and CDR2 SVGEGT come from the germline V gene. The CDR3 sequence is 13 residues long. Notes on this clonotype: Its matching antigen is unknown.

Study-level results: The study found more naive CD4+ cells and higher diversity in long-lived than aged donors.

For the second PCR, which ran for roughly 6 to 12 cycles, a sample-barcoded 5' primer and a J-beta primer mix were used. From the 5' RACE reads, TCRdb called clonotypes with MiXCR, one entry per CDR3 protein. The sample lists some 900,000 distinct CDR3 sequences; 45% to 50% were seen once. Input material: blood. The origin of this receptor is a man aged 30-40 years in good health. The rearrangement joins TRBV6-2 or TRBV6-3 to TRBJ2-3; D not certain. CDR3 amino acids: CASSYSSVDTQYF. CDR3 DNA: TGTGCCAGCAGTTACTCGAGCGTAGATACGCAGTATTTT.